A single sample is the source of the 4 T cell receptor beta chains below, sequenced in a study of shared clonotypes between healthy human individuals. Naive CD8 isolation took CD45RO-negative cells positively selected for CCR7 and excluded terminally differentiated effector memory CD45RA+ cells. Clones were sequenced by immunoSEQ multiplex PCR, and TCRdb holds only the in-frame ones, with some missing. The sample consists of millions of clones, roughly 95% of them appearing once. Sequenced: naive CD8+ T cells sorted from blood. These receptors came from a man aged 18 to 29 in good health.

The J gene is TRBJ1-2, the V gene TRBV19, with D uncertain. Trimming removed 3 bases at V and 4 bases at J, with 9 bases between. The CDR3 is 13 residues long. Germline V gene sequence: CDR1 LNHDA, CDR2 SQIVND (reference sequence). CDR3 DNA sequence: TGTGCCAGTAGTATCGCATTTAGCTATGGCTACACCTTC. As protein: CASSIAFSYGYTF.

For the CDR3, the DNA is TGTGCCAGCAGCTTGTTTGGACTAGCGGCCGACAGCCCGTCCTACGAGCAGTACTTC. This sequence encodes CASSLFGLAADSPSYEQYF. The rearrangement joins TRBV5-6 to TRBJ2-7; 10 positions agree with TRBD2. The CDR3 has 19 amino acids. Germline lookup yields CDR1 SGHDT and CDR2 YYEEEE. The V segment lost 1 base and the J segment 1 base; nucleotides outside the gene matches: 14.

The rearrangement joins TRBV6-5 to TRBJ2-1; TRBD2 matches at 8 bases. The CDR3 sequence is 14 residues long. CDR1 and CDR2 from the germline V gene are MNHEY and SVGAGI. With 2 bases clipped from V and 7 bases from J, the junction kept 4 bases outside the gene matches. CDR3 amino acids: CASSYTSGTNEQFF. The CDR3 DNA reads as TGTGCCAGCAGTTACACTAGCGGAACAAATGAGCAGTTCTTC.

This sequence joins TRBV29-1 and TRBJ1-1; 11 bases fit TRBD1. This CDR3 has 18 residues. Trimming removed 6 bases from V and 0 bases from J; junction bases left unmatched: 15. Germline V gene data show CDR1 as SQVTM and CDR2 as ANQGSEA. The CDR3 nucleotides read TGCAGCGTCCTTGGACAGGGGGCTCCATACCCCATGAACACTGAAGCTTTCTTT. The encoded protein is CSVLGQGAPYPMNTEAFF. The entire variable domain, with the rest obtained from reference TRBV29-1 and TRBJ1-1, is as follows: SAVISQKPSRDICQRGTSLTIQCQVDSQVTMMFWYRQQPGQSLTLIATANQGSEATYESGFVIDKFPISRPNLTFSTLTVSNMSPEDSSIYLCSVLGQGAPYPMNTEAFFGQGTRLTVV.